Presented here are 30 T cell receptor beta chains from one specimen sequenced in a study of cytomegalovirus exposure and HLA in healthy donors. PCR used 60 Vbeta primers and 13 Jbeta primers. Method: immunoSEQ multiplex PCR; TCRdb's copy keeps in-frame clones and lacks some. The data show about 82,000 clones, about 74% seen once. Sequencing was carried out using PBMCs. The receptors stem from a woman in her fifties or sixties in good health and CMV-seropositive.

This clone was seen only once. The V call is TRBV5-6, the J call TRBJ2-1; 7 bases are a match to TRBD2. Trimming removed 0 bases from V and 9 bases from J; junction bases left unmatched: 6. CDR1 and CDR2 (germline): SGHDT, YYEEEE. The CDR3 runs 14 residues. CDR3 nucleotides: TGTGCCAGCAGCTTGGGGACTAGTTTAAGTGAGCAGTTCTTC. Translated: CASSLGTSLSEQFF.

The chain recombines TRBV28 with TRBJ1-1; D call uncertain. V was trimmed by 2 bases and J by 1 base, leaving 2 bases between them. CDR3 length: 12 residues. Germline CDR1 is MDHEN and CDR2 is SYDVKM. The CDR3 is CASSLQNTEAFF. In DNA, the CDR3 is TGTGCCAGCAGTTTACAGAACACTGAAGCTTTCTTT. Full variable domain (remainder filled in from reference TRBV28 and TRBJ1-1): DVKVTQSSRYLVKRTGEKVFLECVQDMDHENMFWYRQDPGLGLRLIYFSYDVKMKEKGDIPEGYSVSREKKERFSLILESASTNQTSMYLCASSLQNTEAFFGQGTRLTVV.

The chain employs TRBV6-1 and TRBJ1-1, with D tentatively TRBD1 (5 bases). Germline V gene data show CDR1 as MNHNS and CDR2 as SASEGT. V lost 8 bases and J lost 1, with 14 bases in between. This CDR3 contains 14 residues. The chain's CDR3 is CASGVSGQNTEAFF. The CDR3 coding sequence is TGTGCCAGCGGGGTGTCAGGACAGAACACTGAAGCTTTCTTT.

The rearrangement links TRBV30 to TRBJ1-4, with D perhaps matching TRBD1 (6 bases). There are 14 residues in the CDR3. The germline V gene encodes CDR1 GTSNPN and CDR2 SVGIG (reference sequence). V lost 0 bases to trimming and J lost 1 base, with 6 bases between them. The CDR3 DNA sequence: TGTGCCTGGAGTGTAGGGGGAACTAATGAAAAACTGTTTTTT. This gives the protein CAWSVGGTNEKLFF.

V usage is TRBV25-1 and J usage is TRBJ2-5; unclear D gene. CDR3 length equals 11 residues. Trimming took 1 base from V and 9 from J, leaving 6 bases between them. From germline, CDR1 is MGHDK and CDR2 SYGVNS. As DNA, the CDR3 is TGTGCCAGCAGTGAATTGTCATCCCAGTACTTC. Encoded protein: CASSELSSQYF.

The rearrangement links TRBV2 to TRBJ2-4; D gene unclear. Trimming took off 5 bases at V and 0 bases at J, with 5 bases between the two ends. CDR1 is SNHLY and CDR2 is FYNNEI in the germline V gene. This CDR3 has 13 residues. This CDR3 is CASSTPAKNIQYF. CDR3 DNA sequence: TGTGCCAGCAGTACACCAGCCAAAAACATTCAGTACTTC.

This clone was seen once. This chain links TRBV4-2 with TRBJ2-6, with a possible D match to TRBD1 (7 bases). The CDR3 has 18 amino acids. Germline V gene sequence: CDR1 LGHNA, CDR2 YNFKEQ. V was shortened by 0 bases and J by 1 base, with 13 bases between the two germline ends. CDR3 bases: TGTGCCAGCAGCCAAGAGGTCAGGGGGAGGTCTGGGGCCAACGTCCTGACTTTC. This translates into CASSQEVRGRSGANVLTF.

This clone was counted between two and nine times. The chain is built from TRBV30 and TRBJ1-2; unclear D gene. V was pared by 1 base and J by 7 bases, with 4 bases between. Per germline, CDR1 GTSNPN and CDR2 SVGIG (reference sequence). The CDR3 totals 10 residues. CDR3 region: CAWSGGGYTF. The CDR3 DNA follows: TGTGCCTGGAGTGGAGGTGGCTACACCTTC. Together with reference TRBV30 and TRBJ1-2, the CDR3 gives the full variable domain: SQTIHQWPATLVQPVGSPLSLECTVEGTSNPNLYWYRQAAGRGLQLLFYSVGIGQISSEVPQNLSASRPQDRQFILSSKKLLLSDSGFYLCAWSGGGYTFGSGTRLTVV.

The rearrangement uses TRBV7-9 and TRBJ2-5, with TRBD1 identical over 9 bases. CDR1 is SEHNR, CDR2 FQNEAQ, per germline (reference sequence). Unmatched junction bases numbered 9, after V lost 4 bases and J lost 6 bases. The CDR3 loop spans 15 amino acids. The CDR3, as DNA: TGTGCCAGCAGCTCCGGGACAGGGTTGAAGAAGACCCAGTACTTC. Translation: CASSSGTGLKKTQYF.

V gene TRBV6-5 combines with J gene TRBJ2-1; D is unresolved. The germline V gene has CDR1 MNHEY and CDR2 SVGAGI. This CDR3 is 14 amino acids long. V lost 5 bases and J 2 bases, leaving 10 bases between the germline ends. CDR3 residues: CASSRVGPYNEQFF. The CDR3 DNA sequence: TGTGCCAGCAGTCGGGTGGGTCCCTACAATGAGCAGTTCTTC.

This clone was detected only a few times. The gene calls are TRBV11-2 and TRBJ2-1, with 8 positions matching TRBD2. Losses at the gene ends were 8 bases for V and 6 bases for J; bases not matched to a gene: 9. The CDR3 contains 14 residues. From germline, CDR1 is SGHAT and CDR2 FQNNGV. CDR3 sequence: CASGGGRNGNEQFF. CDR3 in DNA: TGTGCCAGCGGAGGCGGGAGGAATGGCAATGAGCAGTTCTTC.

V is TRBV30 and J is TRBJ2-3; 9 positions match TRBD2. Germline CDR1 and CDR2: GTSNPN and SVGIG (reference sequence). The V segment lost 0 bases and the J segment 1 base; nucleotides outside the gene matches: 5. CDR3 length equals 16 residues. CDR3 DNA sequence: TGTGCCTGGAGTGTAATAGCGGGAGTCGGCACAGATACGCAGTATTTT. This translates into CAWSVIAGVGTDTQYF.

This chain joins TRBV28 and TRBJ1-1; TRBD1 is a possible D gene (5 bases). Per germline, CDR1 MDHEN and CDR2 SYDVKM. The CDR3 has 11 amino acids. V was cut by 11 bases and J by 11 bases, with 18 bases left in between. Written as DNA, the CDR3 is TGTGCCTGGGGCCAGGGAACTACGGCTTTCTTT. This translates into CAWGQGTTAFF.

V gene TRBV7-2 combines with J gene TRBJ2-1; TRBD2 aligns across 10 bases. The V and J ends lost 3 bases and 2 bases, in that order; junction bases with no gene match: 4. The CDR3 is 16 amino acids. Per germline, CDR1 SGHTA and CDR2 FQGNSA. This chain's CDR3 is CASSFAGTSAYNEQFF. The CDR3 DNA reads TGTGCCAGCAGCTTTGCCGGGACTAGCGCCTACAATGAGCAGTTCTTC.

The rearrangement uses TRBV25-1 and TRBJ1-1, with no clear D. Trimming shortened V by 2 bases and J by 6 bases, and 7 bases separated the two germline ends. Germline values: CDR1 MGHDK, CDR2 SYGVNS. The CDR3 extends over 12 amino acids. The CDR3 coding sequence is TGTGCCAGCAGTGAAGAGAGGGCTGAAGCTTTCTTT. Translation gives CASSEERAEAFF.

The V gene is TRBV6-5, the J gene TRBJ2-7; TRBD1 matches 8 bases. Trimming cost V 6 bases and J 4 bases; bases outside gene matches: 8. The CDR3 has 14 amino acids. The V gene's germline CDR1 is MNHEY and CDR2 SVGAGI. CDR3 in DNA: TGTGCCAGCAGCAGACGGACAGGGAAATACGAGCAGTACTTC. Its translation: CASSRRTGKYEQYF.

This clone occurred once. J is TRBJ1-4 and V is TRBV15, with a possible D match to TRBD1 (6 bases). Germline V gives CDR1 LNHNV, CDR2 YYDKDF (reference sequence). Between the trimmed V and J ends, which lost 5 bases and 8 bases, there was a span of 18 bases. The CDR3 loop spans 15 amino acids. The CDR3 bases are TGTGCCACCAGCCCCTCGGGACAATGGGGAGAAAAACTGTTTTTT. Its translation is CATSPSGQWGEKLFF.

V gene TRBV18 combines with J gene TRBJ1-3; D not certain. This CDR3 has 15 residues. Germline V gene data show CDR1 as KGHSH and CDR2 as LQKENI. The V end lost 2 bases, the J end lost 0 bases, and 8 bases lay between the germline ends. In DNA form, the CDR3 reads TGTGCCAGCTCACCATCCTCGAGCTCTGGAAACACCATATATTTT. It yields the protein CASSPSSSSGNTIYF.

The chain couples TRBV2 to TRBJ1-2; 7 bases are shared with TRBD1. Germline CDR1 reads SNHLY; CDR2 reads FYNNEI. V gave up 4 bases and J gave up 1 base; unmatched junction bases: 6. The CDR3 covers 15 residues. This chain's CDR3 is CASSGRQGLNYGYTF. CDR3 DNA: TGTGCCAGCAGTGGGAGACAGGGACTTAACTATGGCTACACCTTC.

The genes are TRBV7-2 and TRBJ2-7; D may be TRBD2 (6 bases). CDR3 length: 15 amino acids. CDR1 is SGHTA, CDR2 FQGNSA, per germline. Trimming shortened V by 2 bases and J by 2 bases, and 13 bases separated the two germline ends. The CDR3 DNA reads as TGTGCCAGCAGCTTACTGGTATGGACTACCTACGAGCAGTACTTC. It translates to CASSLLVWTTYEQYF.

The chain employs TRBV6-5 and TRBJ1-2; D uncertain. This CDR3 spans 13 amino acids. Trimming cost V 6 bases and J 7 bases, with 15 bases left between them. Germline V gene lookup returns CDR1 MNHEY and CDR2 SVGAGI. The CDR3 sequence is CASREVVRGGYTF. Written as DNA, the CDR3 is TGTGCCAGCAGGGAAGTCGTACGGGGTGGCTACACCTTC.

V gene TRBV28 combines with J gene TRBJ2-7; 7 bases map to TRBD2. Per germline, CDR1 MDHEN and CDR2 SYDVKM. This CDR3 has 15 residues. J was trimmed by 5 bases and V by 2 bases; bases with no gene match: 9. The CDR3 DNA follows: TGTGCCAGCAGTTTAAGTCTCGCGGGAGTGAACGAGCAGTACTTC. Its protein is CASSLSLAGVNEQYF. The full variable domain, completed using reference TRBV28 and TRBJ2-7, is DVKVTQSSRYLVKRTGEKVFLECVQDMDHENMFWYRQDPGLGLRLIYFSYDVKMKEKGDIPEGYSVSREKKERFSLILESASTNQTSMYLCASSLSLAGVNEQYFGPGTRLTVT.

The chain couples TRBV29-1 to TRBJ1-2, with TRBD1 identical over 8 bases. Trimming at V came to 6 bases and at J to 0 bases, leaving 3 bases not matched to a gene. The germline CDR1 and CDR2 sequences are SQVTM and ANQGSEA. The CDR3 consists of 13 residues. The DNA for the CDR3 is TGCAGCGTGGGGACAGGTCCTAACTATGGCTACACCTTC. It codes for CSVGTGPNYGYTF.

The chain couples TRBV9 to TRBJ2-5; TRBD1 matches at 9 bases. Per germline, CDR1 SGDLS and CDR2 YYNGEE. V was clipped by 0 bases and J by 4 bases; unmatched bases: 7. CDR3 length: 16 amino acids. CDR3 loop: CASSVAGGQGPETQYF. For the CDR3, the DNA is TGTGCCAGCAGCGTAGCTGGCGGACAGGGGCCAGAGACCCAGTACTTC.

This chain joins TRBV18 and TRBJ1-4, with D possibly TRBD1 on 6 matching bases. Germline CDR1 is KGHSH and CDR2 is LQKENI. The CDR3 has 14 residues. Trimming cost V 5 bases and J 8 bases, with 15 bases left between them. The CDR3 sequence is CASSATGREEKLFF. In DNA, the CDR3 is TGTGCCAGCTCAGCAACAGGGCGGGAGGAAAAACTGTTTTTT.

The genes are TRBV7-9 and TRBJ2-3; 7 positions match TRBD1. Germline V gene data show CDR1 as SEHNR and CDR2 as FQNEAQ (reference sequence). The J segment lost 2 bases and the V segment lost 2 bases, leaving 7 bases of the junction unmatched. The CDR3 sequence is 16 residues long. The DNA of the CDR3 is TGTGCCAGCAGCTTAAATGAGGGGGCGGACACAGATACGCAGTATTTT. Its protein product is CASSLNEGADTDTQYF.

The chain carries TRBV7-6 and TRBJ2-7; TRBD1 matches at 7 bases. This CDR3 contains 13 residues. V shed 3 bases and J 6 bases; nucleotides not matched to a gene: 5. Germline V gives CDR1 SGHVS, CDR2 FNYEAQ. In nucleotides, the CDR3 is TGTGCCAGCAGCTTTGGGGACAGCGGCGAGCAGTACTTC. The encoded protein is CASSFGDSGEQYF.

This rearrangement joins TRBV29-1 to TRBJ1-5; D perhaps matches TRBD1 (6 bases). Germline V gene data show CDR1 as SQVTM and CDR2 as ANQGSEA. The CDR3 totals 11 residues. V lost 7 bases, J lost 9 bases, and 13 bases lay in between. The CDR3 coding sequence is TGCAGCGCAGGGGATGGGCGGCCCCAGCATTTT. This sequence encodes CSAGDGRPQHF. The full variable domain, in which reference TRBV29-1 and TRBJ1-5 provide the parts outside the CDR3, is SAVISQKPSRDICQRGTSLTIQCQVDSQVTMMFWYRQQPGQSLTLIATANQGSEATYESGFVIDKFPISRPNLTFSTLTVSNMSPEDSSIYLCSAGDGRPQHFGDGTRLSIL.

The chain combines TRBV6-1 with TRBJ2-1; TRBD2 matches 12 bases. The CDR3 loop spans 15 amino acids. The germline CDR1 and CDR2 sequences are MNHNS and SASEGT. The J segment lost 15 bases and the V segment lost 5 bases, leaving 14 bases of the junction unmatched. The CDR3 sequence: CASSPRLAGDYKPFF. The CDR3 DNA reads as TGTGCCAGCAGTCCCAGACTAGCGGGAGATTATAAACCGTTCTTC.

The gene calls are TRBV6-1 and TRBJ1-3; the D gene is possibly TRBD1 (6 bases). This CDR3 contains 14 residues. CDR1 is MNHNS and CDR2 is SASEGT in the germline V gene. V was trimmed by 4 bases and J by 5 bases, leaving 12 bases between them. In nucleotides, the CDR3 is TGTGCCAGCAGTGGAGCGGACAGAAGAAACACCATATATTTT. Protein sequence: CASSGADRRNTIYF.